This T cell receptor (beta chain) was observed in a study of a mutant IDH1 vaccine in newly diagnosed glioma (dated by TCRdb to the early 2020s). Background on the whole study: Of the approximately 35 treated patients, roughly 60% were male and approximately 38% were female, and the mean age was roughly 40 years. Before enrollment, most patients had been given radiochemotherapy with temozolomide as standard therapy, while the rest had received either radiotherapy alone or temozolomide alone. Peripheral blood was drawn at six visits: V03 (baseline), V05, V07, V10, V12 and V13. For exploratory analyses, about 25 treated patients had longitudinal TCRB deep sequencing done wherever samples were available.

Trimming removed 2 bases from V and 5 bases from J; the gene matches leave 7 bases unexplained. The CDR3 contains 16 residues, cysteine and phenylalanine counted. Of all the DNA, just the CDR3 is kept, 48 bases in frame from base 1. CDR1 is given as LNHDA and CDR2 as SQIVND, both from the germline V gene (reference sequence). Library preparation was by the immunoSEQ multiplex PCR assay. Rearranged TCR beta chain sequences were amplified using the hsTCRB Kit according to the manufacturer's protocol. Sequencing of TCRB libraries was carried out on an Illumina MiSeq. In the source study's methods: The proprietary platform of the kit vendor was used for demultiplexing, trimming and gene mapping. The clones in this table, taken by TCRdb from immuneACCESS, are in-frame only. Not every clone is retained; where verified, under half of the shortfall comes from an unresolved V gene, and the cause of the rest is unknown. For V, J and clone size, that table is used; D and trimming come from the DNA. The sample records about 98,000 clones, roughly 90% of which are singletons. Roughly 0.61% of the sample is held by the ten biggest clonotypes.

General findings and caveats noted by the study authors: Immune responses induced by the vaccine were seen in over 90% of patients across multiple MHC alleles. Changes in the top peripheral T cell clonotypes picked up by TCRB sequencing did not appear to be linked to pseudoprogression. Availability determined which PBMC samples were chosen for TCRB deep sequencing. It was noted by the authors that analyses of patient blood samples could not be reproduced owing to sample limitations.

Comment on this clone: Its specific antigen is unknown. The sample holds no much larger clone one base away, and base qualities are not on file.

According to the study, the label for this sample's time point signals: baseline, week 1 (first vaccination visit). The sample's treatment or condition label, decoded: pre-vaccination baseline after standard-of-care therapy. The donors had newly diagnosed IDH1-mutant astrocytomas of WHO grade 3 or 4 that showed loss of nuclear ATRX. The samples were drawn from NOA16, a multicentre, single-arm, open-label phase I trial in Germany that tested a mutant IDH1 peptide vaccine in humans for the first time. Blood drawn at visit V03 was used as the baseline sample for immunogenicity testing. The DNeasy Blood and Tissue Kit was used to extract genomic DNA from EDTA blood for TCRB sequencing.

Sample: PBMCs, taken from a glioma patient treated with radiotherapy, temozolomide or both. This sequence uses TRBV19 and TRBJ2-1, with 9 bases in between that match TRBD2. The receptor comes from a woman aged 45 to 65 with glioma. The DNA reads as follows: TGTGCCAGTAGTATATCGACTAGCGGATATAACAATGAGCAGTTCTTC. Its translation reads: CASSISTSGYNNEQFF.